One and the same sample provided the 5 T cell receptor beta chains below, sequenced in a study of blood T cell repertoires in COVID-19. Generated by immunoSEQ multiplex PCR, the TCRdb table keeps only in-frame clones and is missing some. Here the sample spans 170,000 or so clones, roughly 84% being singletons. Sequenced sample: peripheral blood. The receptors derive from a man aged 18 to 30 with active or convalescent COVID-19.

The chain recombines TRBV28 with TRBJ2-7, with a possible D match to TRBD1 (5 bases). V dropped 6 bases and J dropped 0 bases, with 15 bases sitting between them. CDR1 is MDHEN and CDR2 is SYDVKM in the germline V gene. The CDR3 contains 15 residues. CDR3 protein: CASRLMQGVSYEQYF. The CDR3 DNA reads TGTGCCAGCAGACTTATGCAAGGGGTCTCCTACGAGCAGTACTTC.

V usage is TRBV27 and J usage is TRBJ1-4; the D gene is possibly TRBD1 (5 bases). CDR1 MNHEY and CDR2 SMNVEV come from the germline V gene (reference sequence). This CDR3 contains 14 residues. Trimming cost V 5 bases and J 3 bases, with 10 bases left between them. Here the CDR3 DNA reads TGTGCCAGCAGTAAACAGGTGGCTAATGAAAAACTGTTTTTT. This gives the protein CASSKQVANEKLFF.

The rearrangement joins TRBV9 to TRBJ2-3; TRBD1 might be the D (6 bases). Germline V gene sequence: CDR1 SGDLS, CDR2 YYNGEE. The CDR3 is 17 residues long. V dropped 4 bases and J dropped 0 bases, with 18 bases sitting between them. The CDR3 DNA is TGTGCCAGCAGCCTCCCACTGACAGGTACTAGCACAGATACGCAGTATTTT. It is translated as CASSLPLTGTSTDTQYF.

In this sample, this clone turned up once. V usage is TRBV19 and J usage is TRBJ1-2, with 9 bases lining up with TRBD1. The germline gives CDR1 LNHDA, CDR2 SQIVND (reference sequence). The J segment lost 14 bases and the V segment lost 5 bases, leaving 12 bases of the junction unmatched. CDR3 length: 13 amino acids. The CDR3, as DNA: TGTGCCAGTAGTCTCACCGGGACAGGGCCCAGGACCTTC. Its protein product is CASSLTGTGPRTF.

The rearrangement uses TRBV12-3 or TRBV12-4 and TRBJ2-7; D is unresolved. V was shortened by 5 bases and J by 2 bases, with 10 bases between the two germline ends. The CDR3 has 13 residues. CDR3: CASSPGSPYEQYF. The CDR3 DNA reads TGTGCCAGCAGTCCCGGGTCCCCCTACGAGCAGTACTTC.